Sequencing of this TCR beta chain was carried out in a study of blood T cell repertoires in COVID-19. This clone was seen repeatedly, ten times or more. Trimming at V came to 5 bases and at J to 2 bases, leaving 6 bases not matched to a gene. The CDR3 spans 14 residues. Germline CDR1 and CDR2: SGHTA and FQGNSA. Enrolment of Seattle patients took place during active infection, and they were followed longitudinally. TCRdb's copy holds only in-frame clones and misses some; the assay was immunoSEQ multiplex PCR. The sample shows over 250,000 clones, around 85% of them seen only once. The V call is TRBV7-2, the J call TRBJ2-7; 7 bases match TRBD1. The TCR sequence derives from a human donor with COVID-19, enrolled during active disease. The donor label of this sample is uncertain. Sequences were obtained from peripheral blood. CDR3 region: CASSKNRGTYEQYF. The CDR3 nucleotides are TGTGCCAGCAGCAAAAACAGGGGAACCTACGAGCAGTACTTC. The whole variable domain, filled in from reference TRBV7-2 and TRBJ2-7, reads GAGVSQSPSNKVTEKGKDVELRCDPISGHTALYWYRQSLGQGLEFLIYFQGNSAPDKSGLPSDRFSAERTGGSVSTLTIQRTQQEDSAVYLCASSKNRGTYEQYFGPGTRLTVT.